This passage covers 5 T cell receptor beta chains from one sample sequenced in a study of blood T cell repertoires in COVID-19. The method was immunoSEQ multiplex PCR; TCRdb's version includes in-frame clones alone and lacks a portion of them. The table has around 220,000 clones, roughly 90% seen once. The material sequenced was PBMCs or T cells enriched from blood (not recorded which). The receptors derive from a young woman with acute COVID-19.

V and J are TRBV25-1 and TRBJ2-3; no firm D call. V was trimmed by 3 bases and J by 1 base, leaving 8 bases between them. From germline, CDR1 is MGHDK and CDR2 SYGVNS. This CDR3 is built from 14 residues. The CDR3 sequence is CASSDSTGTDTQYF. The CDR3 region has the DNA TGTGCCAGCAGTGATTCTACAGGCACAGATACGCAGTATTTT.

The rearrangement joins TRBV5-1 to TRBJ2-7, with 7 bases aligning to TRBD2. The CDR3 spans 15 residues. Germline V gene lookup returns CDR1 SGHRS and CDR2 YFSETQ. The J segment lost 0 bases and the V segment lost 3 bases, leaving 6 bases of the junction unmatched. The CDR3 sequence: CASSWGGASSYEQYF. The CDR3 coding sequence is TGCGCCAGCAGCTGGGGAGGGGCCAGCTCCTACGAGCAGTACTTC. The full variable domain, with the rest looked up from reference TRBV5-1 and TRBJ2-7, is KAGVTQTPRYLIKTRGQQVTLSCSPISGHRSVSWYQQTPGQGLQFLFEYFSETQRNKGNFPGRFSGRQFSNSRSEMNVSTLELGDSALYLCASSWGGASSYEQYFGPGTRLTVT.

The rearrangement links TRBV12-3 or TRBV12-4 to TRBJ1-1, with D possibly being TRBD1 (5 bases). The CDR3 has 11 residues. Trimming left V 6 bases short and J 10 bases short, with 12 bases between. The CDR3 nucleotides are TGTGCCAGCAGCGGGGGAGCCCGAGCTTTCTTT. Residues: CASSGGARAFF.

This chain links TRBV5-1 with TRBJ1-4, with 9 bases aligning to TRBD1. Germline CDR1 and CDR2: SGHRS and YFSETQ. Unmatched junction bases numbered 5, after V lost 4 bases and J lost 4 bases. This CDR3 has 15 residues. CDR3 region: CASSAGTGYNEKLFF. The CDR3 DNA reads TGCGCCAGCAGCGCCGGGACAGGGTATAATGAAAAACTGTTTTTT.

This clone occurred once. V is TRBV29-1 and J is TRBJ2-1; possible D gene TRBD2, 5 bases. The CDR3 runs to 12 residues. CDR1 is SQVTM and CDR2 is ANQGSEA in the germline V gene. Between the trimmed V and J ends, which lost 7 bases and 3 bases, there was a span of 10 bases. The CDR3 nucleotides read TGCAGCGGGAACCGGGACTACAATGAGCAGTTCTTC. Translated, it gives CSGNRDYNEQFF.